This T cell receptor beta chain was sequenced in a study of CD8 T cells in Susac syndrome. Sequencing of TCR beta covered CD8+ and CD4+ T cells obtained from blood. The CDR3 extends over 13 amino acids. V was pared by 6 bases and J by 4 bases, with 12 bases between. About 0.45 to 1 ug RNA was reverse transcribed with random hexamers. A single record per CDR3 protein comes from TCRdb applying MiXCR to the immunoSEQ multiplex PCR reads. This sample yields some 47,000 distinct CDR3 sequences, of which 90% to 95% are seen a single time; around 0.38% belongs to the top ten. The J gene is TRBJ2-5, the V gene TRBV12-3 or TRBV12-4; D is possibly TRBD1 (6 bases). The receptor was derived from a human donor in good health. The sample consisted of CD8+ T cells from PBMCs. Here the CDR3 reads CASSYKGGETQYF. DNA for the CDR3: TGTGCCAGCAGCTATAAAGGGGGAGAGACCCAGTACTTC.